This TCR beta chain was identified in a study of blood T cell repertoires in COVID-19. Study-level information: The study drew acute and convalescent COVID-19 samples from the United States, Italy and Spain. PBMCs, B-cell-depleted T cells, or T cells were the source of the cDNA or gDNA that made up the material.

J lost 2 bases, V lost 0 bases, and 8 bases had no gene match. The CDR3 is 16 residues long. Germline CDR1 and CDR2: SQVTM and ANQGSEA. Original analysis: By means of reference gene primer amplification, nucleated cell counts were estimated. The method was immunoSEQ multiplex PCR; TCRdb's version includes in-frame clones alone and lacks a portion of them. V and J calls and clone size are those listed in that table; D and trimming were worked out from the DNA. The top ten clones hold roughly 27% of a sample with about 230,000 clones, roughly 88% of them seen once. The chain is built from TRBV29-1 and TRBJ2-3; TRBD2 agrees at 7 bases. The TCR was taken from a man aged 40-55 years with acute or convalescent COVID-19. Specimen: peripheral blood. The CDR3 sequence: CSVEDWASGYTDTQYF. The CDR3 DNA follows: TGCAGCGTTGAAGATTGGGCTAGCGGTTACACAGATACGCAGTATTTT.